Sequencing of this TCR beta chain was carried out in a study of T-cell reconstitution after alpha-beta-depleted transplantation in children. Study results and limitations: T-cell counts and diversity were attributed mostly to newly produced T cells one year after transplant.

A TCRbeta library incorporating unique molecular identifiers was prepared. TCRdb used MiXCR to reprocess the PCR reads, holding one entry per CDR3 protein. The repertoire has roughly 17,000 distinct CDR3 sequences, roughly 12% of them found once; the top ten carry 60% to 85%. This clonotype was found many times. As yet, its antigen is unknown. There are 18 residues in the CDR3. Trimming cost V 5 bases and J 6 bases, with 25 bases left between them. The sample here was PBMCs, mostly from graft donor cells, taken 180 days after TCRalphabeta/CD19-depleted stem cell transplant. The chain recombines TRBV12-3 or TRBV12-4 with TRBJ2-2; D is possibly TRBD2 (6 bases). This receptor was obtained from a boy younger than two who had a stem cell transplant for Wiskott-Aldrich syndrome, so the T cells may come from the graft donor. CDR3: CASSPFIGASVGPGELFF. DNA of the CDR3: TGTGCCAGCAGTCCCTTTATTGGGGCTAGCGTGGGTCCCGGGGAGCTGTTTTTT.